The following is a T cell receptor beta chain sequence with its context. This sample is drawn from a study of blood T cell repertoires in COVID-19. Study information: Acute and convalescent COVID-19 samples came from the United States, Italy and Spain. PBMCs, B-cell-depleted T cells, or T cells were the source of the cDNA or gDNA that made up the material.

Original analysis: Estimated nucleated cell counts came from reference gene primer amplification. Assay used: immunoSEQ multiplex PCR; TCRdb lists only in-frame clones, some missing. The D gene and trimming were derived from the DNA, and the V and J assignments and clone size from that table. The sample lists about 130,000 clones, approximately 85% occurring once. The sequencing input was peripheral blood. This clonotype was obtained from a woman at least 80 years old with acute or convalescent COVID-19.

In DNA, the CDR3 is TGTGCCATCAGCCCGACAGCAGATGGCTACACCTTC. Translating gives CAISPTADGYTF. The J gene is TRBJ1-2, the V gene TRBV10-3, with D possibly TRBD1 on 5 matching bases. This CDR3 has 12 amino acids. Germline CDR1 ENHRY, CDR2 SYGVKD. Trimming took off 6 bases at V and 6 bases at J, with 11 bases between the two ends.